This TCR beta chain is from a study of shared clonotypes between healthy human individuals. Assay: immunoSEQ multiplex PCR; the TCRdb copy retains only in-frame clones and omits some. The sample lists some 1,400,000 clones, roughly 96% occurring once. CDR3 size: 14 residues. Trimming removed 1 base from V and 2 bases from J, with 9 bases in between. Germline V gives CDR1 LNHDA, CDR2 SQIVND (reference sequence). Material for sequencing was naive CD4+ T cells sorted from blood. Subset indicated: CD45RA+ positively selected. This TCR derives from a man aged 25 to 40 in good health. This chain connects TRBV19 to TRBJ2-7; perhaps TRBD1 as D (5 bases). For the CDR3, the DNA is TGTGCCAGTAGTATAGCTAGGGGAACCTACGAGCAGTACTTC. Amino acids: CASSIARGTYEQYF. Complete variable domain (other parts from reference TRBV19 and TRBJ2-7): DGGITQSPKYLFRKEGQNVTLSCEQNLNHDAMYWYRQDPGQGLRLIYYSQIVNDFQKGDIAEGYSVSREKKESFPLTVTSAQKNPTAFYLCASSIARGTYEQYFGPGTRLTVT.